These T cell receptor beta chains were read from a single sample in a study of shared clonotypes between healthy human individuals. Repertoires were generated with immunoSEQ multiplex PCR, while TCRdb's copy carries only in-frame clones and drops some. Of a few hundred thousand clones detected, more than 60% appear once; the ten largest clones hold about 9.4%. Material: memory CD4+ T cells sorted from blood. The receptor set was obtained from a man in his thirties or forties in good health. Both conserved end residues are part of each CDR3. Each record gives: clone size, V gene, J gene, D gene, CDR3 length, CDR3 protein, CDR3 DNA. D genes are given only for firm matches. Rows give clone size only sometimes, using once, few, many, or a class for an expanded clone.

>once|TRBV25-1|TRBJ1-1|TRBD1|14
CASSARGSNTEAFF
TGTGCCAGCAGTGCCAGGGGGTCGAACACTGAAGCTTTCTTT
>few|TRBV28|TRBJ2-7|-|13
CASRKGSSYEQYF
TGTGCCAGCAGAAAAGGGTCCTCCTACGAGCAGTACTTC
>-|TRBV19|TRBJ1-5|-|14
CASSIGFSNQPQHF
TGTGCCAGTAGTATTGGCTTTAGCAATCAGCCCCAGCATTTT
>-|TRBV30|TRBJ1-2|-|12
CAWDPSNYGYTF
TGTGCCTGGGATCCCAGTAACTATGGCTACACCTTC
>-|TRBV5-5|TRBJ2-1|TRBD1|17
CASSLAGQGAGYNEQFF
TGTGCCAGCAGCTTGGCGGGACAGGGGGCCGGGTACAATGAGCAGTTCTTC
>-|TRBV5-1|TRBJ2-3|-|15
CASSLGRTRTDTQYF
TGCGCCAGCAGCTTGGGCAGGACTCGCACAGATACGCAGTATTTT
>few|TRBV19|TRBJ2-5|-|16
CASSIGTATYQETQYF
TGTGCCAGTAGTATAGGGACAGCCACGTACCAAGAGACCCAGTACTTC
>-|TRBV9|TRBJ1-4|-|17
CASSAETGYRGSEKLFF
TGTGCCAGCAGCGCTGAGACGGGGTATAGGGGGAGTGAAAAACTGTTTTTT
>-|TRBV4-3|TRBJ2-2|-|15
CASSQDATRIGELFF
TGCGCCAGCAGCCAAGATGCTACTAGGATCGGGGAGCTGTTTTTT
>-|TRBV7-7|TRBJ2-1|TRBD1|15
CASSLVPGQGNEQFF
TGTGCTAGCAGCTTAGTCCCCGGACAGGGGAATGAGCAGTTCTTC
>-|TRBV5-1|TRBJ2-7|TRBD1|15
CASSLVAGGSYEQYF
TGCGCCAGCAGCTTGGTGGCAGGGGGCTCCTACGAGCAGTACTTC
>-|TRBV29-1|TRBJ1-1|-|13
CSVGLVAYTEAFF
TGCAGCGTGGGGTTGGTGGCCTACACTGAAGCTTTCTTT
>-|TRBV9|TRBJ2-3|TRBD2|16
CASSVAAGGPSDTQYF
TGTGCCAGCAGCGTAGCCGCGGGAGGGCCATCAGATACGCAGTATTTT
>-|TRBV5-1|TRBJ2-2|TRBD1|15
CASSSGQGVTGELFF
TGCGCCAGCAGCTCGGGACAGGGGGTTACCGGGGAGCTGTTTTTT
>once|TRBV6-5|TRBJ2-3|-|12
CASMGSTDTQYF
TGTGCCAGCATGGGCTCCACAGATACGCAGTATTTT
>-|TRBV5-1|TRBJ2-5|TRBD2|15
CASSGTSGRAVTQYF
TGCGCCAGCAGCGGGACTAGCGGGAGGGCCGTGACCCAGTACTTC
>-|TRBV2|TRBJ2-4|-|11
CATLAKNIQYF
TGTGCCACCCTAGCCAAAAACATTCAGTACTTC
>-|TRBV2|TRBJ1-1|-|13
CASSEGAGTEAFF
TGTGCCAGCAGTGAGGGCGCGGGGACTGAAGCTTTCTTT
>many|TRBV7-8|TRBJ2-7|-|17
CASSLARAGLSSYEQYF
TGTGCCAGCAGCTTAGCTAGGGCGGGGTTGAGCTCCTACGAGCAGTACTTC
>-|TRBV18|TRBJ2-7|-|14
CASSPEAGSYEQYF
TGTGCCAGCTCACCCGAAGCTGGCTCCTACGAGCAGTACTTC
>-|TRBV7-9|TRBJ2-1|-|13
CASSLDHWNEQFF
TGTGCCAGCAGCTTAGATCACTGGAATGAGCAGTTCTTC
>-|TRBV10-1|TRBJ2-2|-|12
CASSESTGELFF
TGCGCCAGCAGTGAGAGCACCGGGGAGCTGTTTTTT
>-|TRBV6-1|TRBJ2-7|TRBD2|15
CASSGGLGRSYEQYF
TGTGCCAGCAGTGGGGGACTAGGAAGGTCCTACGAGCAGTACTTC
>few|TRBV10-3|TRBJ2-3|-|12
CAISEKLDTQYF
TGTGCCATCAGTGAGAAGTTGGATACGCAGTATTTT
>-|TRBV6-5|TRBJ2-7|-|11
CASSTPGEQYF
TGTGCCAGCAGTACACCGGGCGAGCAGTACTTC
>-|TRBV2|TRBJ2-7|TRBD2|12
CASGVRGYEQYF
TGTGCGAGCGGGGTTCGGGGCTACGAGCAGTACTTC
>-|TRBV6-5|TRBJ1-4|-|11
CASRAGGKLFF
TGTGCCAGCAGGGCCGGTGGAAAACTGTTTTTT
>-|TRBV6-5|TRBJ2-1|TRBD1|14
CASRGQGGNNEQFF
TGTGCCAGCAGGGGACAGGGTGGCAACAATGAGCAGTTCTTC
>-|TRBV18|TRBJ2-1|TRBD1|17
CASSPPSTGRTYNEQFF
TGTGCCAGCTCACCCCCTTCGACAGGGCGAACTTACAATGAGCAGTTCTTC
>-|TRBV12-5|TRBJ2-1|-|17
CASGLAPGGGRGNEQFF
TGTGCTAGTGGTTTGGCCCCCGGGGGAGGCCGCGGGAATGAGCAGTTCTTC
>once|TRBV5-1|TRBJ2-2|TRBD1|16
CASSLGGGSNTGELFF
TGCGCCAGCAGCCTAGGGGGCGGATCGAACACCGGGGAGCTGTTTTTT
>-|TRBV25-1|TRBJ2-7|TRBD1|15
CASSLQGQGSYEQYF
TGTGCCAGCAGCCTGCAAGGACAGGGGTCCTACGAGCAGTACTTC
>once|TRBV29-1|TRBJ1-1|-|13
CSAGEGGNTEAFF
TGCAGCGCAGGGGAGGGTGGAAACACTGAAGCTTTCTTT
>-|TRBV20-1|TRBJ2-7|-|10
CSARGTEQYF
TGCAGTGCTAGAGGGACCGAGCAGTACTTC
>-|TRBV5-1|TRBJ2-1|-|14
CASSFEGEGDEQFF
TGCGCCAGCAGCTTCGAAGGGGAAGGGGATGAGCAGTTCTTC